A single sample is the source of the 21 T cell receptor beta chains below, sequenced in a study of PD-L1 blockade in urothelial cancer. This sample's time point: pretreatment peripheral blood. Sequenced by immunoSEQ multiplex PCR; TCRdb stores in-frame clones only, minus some. The sample includes approximately 86,000 clones, around 85% of them seen just once. The sample was PBMCs, taken around atezolizumab (anti-PD-L1) treatment. These receptor sequences come from a man aged 35 to 55 with urothelial cancer.

The V call is TRBV7-2, the J call TRBJ2-7; no clear D. CDR1 is SGHTA, CDR2 FQGNSA, per germline. CDR3 length equals 17 residues. Trimming removed 0 bases at V and 0 bases at J, with 15 bases between. CDR3 in DNA: TGTGCCAGCAGCTTAGCACAGCCGGCCAGCCTCTCCTACGAGCAGTACTTC. Its protein product is CASSLAQPASLSYEQYF.

CDR3 residues: CASSLLGTGVGGELFF. In nucleotides, the CDR3 is TGTGCCAGCAGTTTATTGGGGACAGGGGTTGGCGGGGAGCTGTTTTTT. The genes are TRBV28 and TRBJ2-2; 10 bases align to TRBD1. V was clipped by 1 base and J by 7 bases; unmatched bases: 6. The V gene's germline CDR1 is MDHEN and CDR2 SYDVKM. The CDR3 covers 16 residues.

The gene calls are TRBV6-5 and TRBJ2-7; 7 nucleotides agree with TRBD2. J was trimmed by 6 bases and V by 0 bases; bases with no gene match: 11. Germline CDR1 and CDR2: MNHEY and SVGAGI. This CDR3 is 16 amino acids long. DNA of the CDR3: TGTGCCAGCAGTTACTCGATAGCTAGCGGCACTTTCGAGCAGTACTTC. Encoded protein: CASSYSIASGTFEQYF.

This chain uses TRBV9 with TRBJ1-1; 7 nucleotides match TRBD1. Per the germline V gene, CDR1 is SGDLS and CDR2 is YYNGEE. Trimming took 3 bases from V and 3 from J; bases not matched to a gene: 5. CDR3 length: 14 residues. CDR3 amino acids: CASSEVTGDTEAFF. The CDR3 DNA reads TGTGCCAGCAGCGAGGTCACAGGGGACACTGAAGCTTTCTTT.

The chain uses TRBV19 and TRBJ2-7, with D perhaps TRBD1 (5 bases). The germline gives CDR1 LNHDA, CDR2 SQIVND (reference sequence). Trimming shortened V by 10 bases and J by 2 bases, and 15 bases separated the two germline ends. CDR3 size: 13 residues. CDR3 in DNA: TGTGCCACCTCCCGCAGGGTCCCCTACGAGCAGTACTTC. Translation: CATSRRVPYEQYF.

This chain links TRBV7-9 with TRBJ2-2; D might be TRBD2 (5 bases). The length of the CDR3 is 14 residues. Per the germline V gene, CDR1 is SEHNR and CDR2 is FQNEAQ (reference sequence). Deletions cut 3 bases from V and 5 bases from J, with 10 bases between. The CDR3 is CASSFEGWTGELFF. In DNA form, the CDR3 reads TGTGCCAGCAGCTTTGAGGGTTGGACCGGGGAGCTGTTTTTT.

The V and J genes are TRBV27 and TRBJ2-6, with D possibly being TRBD1 (6 bases). The germline gives CDR1 MNHEY, CDR2 SMNVEV (reference sequence). The V and J ends lost 6 bases and 1 base respectively, with 22 bases between them. This CDR3 has 19 residues. The CDR3 bases are TGTGCCAGCAGCCCTACGGGGCAGGGGCTTTTGTCTGGGGCCAACGTCCTGACTTTC. It encodes CASSPTGQGLLSGANVLTF.

This chain uses TRBV7-9 with TRBJ2-7, with 8 bases aligning to TRBD2. Trimming cost V 2 bases and J 2 bases; bases outside gene matches: 8. This CDR3 is built from 16 residues. CDR1 and CDR2 from the germline V gene are SEHNR and FQNEAQ (reference sequence). The CDR3 loop reads CASSLRSTSGTYEQYF. Written as DNA, the CDR3 is TGTGCCAGCAGCTTAAGATCTACTAGCGGAACCTACGAGCAGTACTTC. Together with reference TRBV7-9 and TRBJ2-7, the CDR3 gives the full variable domain: DTGVSQNPRHKITKRGQNVTFRCDPISEHNRLYWYRQTLGQGPEFLTYFQNEAQLEKSRLLSDRFSAERPKGSFSTLEIQRTEQGDSAMYLCASSLRSTSGTYEQYFGPGTRLTVT.

The chain links TRBV11-2 to TRBJ1-5; D unresolved. Germline V CDR1 and CDR2: SGHAT, FQNNGV. The CDR3 is 14 amino acids. V was clipped by 1 base and J by 3 bases, with 7 bases between them. The CDR3 DNA is TGTGCCAGCAGCTTAGGTACATACAATCAGCCCCAGCATTTT. It codes for CASSLGTYNQPQHF.

This clone was seen a handful of times. The chain links TRBV6-5 to TRBJ2-1; D not certain. The germline CDR1 and CDR2 sequences are MNHEY and SVGAGI. CDR3 length: 14 amino acids. Trimming cost V 6 bases and J 5 bases, with 14 bases left between them. CDR3 coding DNA: TGTGCCAGCAGCTTTATGGCCCTCAACAATGAGCAGTTCTTC. Its protein is CASSFMALNNEQFF.

The chain joins TRBV5-5 to TRBJ1-3; D is uncertain. The CDR3 has 14 residues. V lost 3 bases to trimming and J lost 0 bases, with 7 bases between them. CDR1 is SGHKS and CDR2 is YYEKEE in the germline V gene (reference sequence). CDR3 coding DNA: TGTGCCAGCAGCTCGCAGAACTCTGGAAACACCATATATTTT. Its protein is CASSSQNSGNTIYF.

CDR3 in DNA: TGTGCCATCAGTGAAGGAGTGGTGAGACAGCGGAACACCGGGGAGCTGTTTTTT. Protein: CAISEGVVRQRNTGELFF. The chain links TRBV10-3 to TRBJ2-2; possible D gene TRBD1, 5 bases. The germline gives CDR1 ENHRY, CDR2 SYGVKD. Trimming removed 3 bases from V and 1 base from J, with 18 bases in between. The CDR3 loop spans 18 amino acids.

The chain is built from TRBV7-6 and TRBJ2-7; possibly TRBD1 for D (6 bases). Germline V gene lookup returns CDR1 SGHVS and CDR2 FNYEAQ. The germline V and J ends were trimmed by 2 bases and 6 bases, with 11 bases remaining between them. CDR3 length: 13 residues. Here the CDR3 reads CASSLKVGAEQYF. CDR3 nucleotide sequence: TGTGCCAGCAGCTTAAAGGTGGGGGCCGAGCAGTACTTC.

A few counts support this clone. The chain employs TRBV9 and TRBJ2-2; weak D call: TRBD2 (5 bases). Trimming removed 6 bases at V and 6 bases at J, with 15 bases between. CDR3 length equals 14 residues. Germline values: CDR1 SGDLS, CDR2 YYNGEE. CDR3: CASTNPGSAGELFF. The DNA of the CDR3 is TGTGCCAGCACAAACCCGGGGTCAGCCGGGGAGCTGTTTTTT. The complete variable domain, with remaining parts taken from reference TRBV9 and TRBJ2-2, reads DSGVTQTPKHLITATGQRVTLRCSPRSGDLSVYWYQQSLDQGLQFLIQYYNGEERAKGNILERFSAQQFPDLHSELNLSSLELGDSALYFCASTNPGSAGELFFGEGSRLTVL.

This chain links TRBV5-1 with TRBJ2-7; 9 positions match TRBD1. V lost 6 bases, J lost 7 bases, and 17 bases stayed unmatched. CDR3 length: 16 residues. The germline gives CDR1 SGHRS, CDR2 YFSETQ. The CDR3 sequence is CASTTQPGQGLGEQYF. In nucleotides, the CDR3 is TGCGCCAGCACGACCCAACCGGGACAGGGTTTAGGGGAGCAGTACTTC. The complete variable domain, with remaining parts taken from reference TRBV5-1 and TRBJ2-7, reads KAGVTQTPRYLIKTRGQQVTLSCSPISGHRSVSWYQQTPGQGLQFLFEYFSETQRNKGNFPGRFSGRQFSNSRSEMNVSTLELGDSALYLCASTTQPGQGLGEQYFGPGTRLTVT.

The V gene is TRBV10-3, the J gene TRBJ2-7; D is undetermined. V was shortened by 3 bases and J by 6 bases, with 12 bases between the two germline ends. The CDR3 spans 13 residues. The germline gives CDR1 ENHRY, CDR2 SYGVKD. The CDR3 reads CAISEDTTSEQYF. CDR3 DNA: TGTGCCATCAGTGAAGATACTACCTCCGAGCAGTACTTC.

This chain connects TRBV21-1 to TRBJ1-4; the table names TRBD1, a call not compared with the DNA. TRBV21-1 is annotated as a pseudogene. This CDR3 is 16 amino acids long. This CDR3 is CASTDQYRDTNEKLFF. CDR3 nucleotides: TGTGCCAGCACCGACCAGTACAGGGATACTAATGAAAAACTGTTTTTT.

The genes are TRBV10-3 and TRBJ2-7, with 7 bases matching TRBD2. CDR1 ENHRY and CDR2 SYGVKD come from the germline V gene. With V trimmed by 4 bases and J by 5 bases, 2 bases remained unmatched. The CDR3 covers 12 residues. The CDR3 sequence: CAISGGGNEQYF. Written as DNA, the CDR3 is TGTGCCATCAGTGGGGGAGGGAACGAGCAGTACTTC.

The chain's CDR3 is CASSQDFLAGGEQYF. In nucleotides, the CDR3 is TGTGCCAGCAGCCAAGATTTCCTAGCGGGAGGCGAGCAGTACTTC. This chain uses TRBV4-2 with TRBJ2-7, with 11 bases identical to TRBD2. The CDR3 contains 15 residues. With 0 bases clipped from V and 6 bases from J, the junction kept 4 bases outside the gene matches. The germline gives CDR1 LGHNA, CDR2 YNFKEQ.

The rearrangement links TRBV28 to TRBJ1-5, with 10 positions matching TRBD1. Germline assignment: CDR1 MDHEN and CDR2 SYDVKM. This CDR3 is 16 amino acids long. The J segment lost 7 bases and the V segment lost 4 bases, leaving 10 bases of the junction unmatched. The CDR3 region has the DNA TGTGCCAGCAGTTCGTCGGGACAGGGGAAAGGGCAGCCCCAGCATTTT. This encodes CASSSSGQGKGQPQHF.

This rearrangement joins TRBV7-8 to TRBJ2-1; 10 nucleotides line up with TRBD2. The CDR3 has 14 residues. V dropped 7 bases and J dropped 3; count of bases not matched to a gene: 3. Germline V gives CDR1 SGHVS, CDR2 FQNEAQ. The CDR3 protein is CASTASGSYNEQFF. The CDR3 region has the DNA TGTGCCAGCACGGCTAGCGGGAGCTACAATGAGCAGTTCTTC.